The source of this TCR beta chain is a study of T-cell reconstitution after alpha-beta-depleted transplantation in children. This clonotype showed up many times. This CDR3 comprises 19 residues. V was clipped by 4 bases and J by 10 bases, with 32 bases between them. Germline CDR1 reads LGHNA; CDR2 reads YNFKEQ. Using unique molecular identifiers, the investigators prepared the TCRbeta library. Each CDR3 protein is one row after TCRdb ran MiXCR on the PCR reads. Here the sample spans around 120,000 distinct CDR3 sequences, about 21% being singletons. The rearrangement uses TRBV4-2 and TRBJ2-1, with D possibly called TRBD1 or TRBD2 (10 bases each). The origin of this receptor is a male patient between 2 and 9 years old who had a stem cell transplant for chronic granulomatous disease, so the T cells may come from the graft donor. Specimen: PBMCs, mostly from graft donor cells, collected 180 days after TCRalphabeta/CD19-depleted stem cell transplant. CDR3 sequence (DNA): TGTGCCAGCAGCCTCCGGGACAGGGGTCCGAGCGGGAGGGCCGGCGAGCAGTTCTTC. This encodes CASSLRDRGPSGRAGEQFF.